The next 18 T cell receptor beta chains were all read from a single sample in a study of human T cells and chemical hapten exposure. TCRdb fed the RACE reads into MiXCR, producing one record per CDR3 protein. Among some 350,000 distinct CDR3 sequences listed, under 9% were seen once. This sample's time point: patch test 1, 2 weeks after DPC sensitization. Regarding treatment: therapeutic diphenylcyclopropenone sensitization with weekly scalp DPC. This specimen consisted of whole blood, obtained in connection with sensitization to the hapten diphenylcyclopropenone (DPC). These receptors were obtained from a woman aged 18-29 years with alopecia areata. Some clones in this sample may be carry-over from other donors' samples.

The chain joins TRBV6-5 to TRBJ2-7; D is ambiguous. There are 13 residues in the CDR3. V lost 5 bases to trimming and J lost 3 bases, with 11 bases between them. From germline, CDR1 is MNHEY and CDR2 SVGAGI. CDR3 in amino acids: CASSQSAFYEQYF. CDR3 sequence (DNA): TGTGCCAGCAGTCAGTCGGCCTTCTACGAGCAGTACTTC.

This clonotype was seen ten or more times. This chain joins TRBV6-2 or TRBV6-3 and TRBJ1-5; TRBD1 matches 11 bases. CDR1 and CDR2 (germline): MNHEY, SVGEGT. With 6 bases clipped from V and 8 bases from J, the junction kept 6 bases outside the gene matches. The CDR3 totals 14 residues. As DNA, the CDR3 is TGTGCCAGCAGAAAGGACAGGGGGCTCAAGCCCCAGCATTTT. It specifies CASRKDRGLKPQHF.

This clonotype was picked up many times. The chain carries TRBV24-1 and TRBJ2-1; 8 bases match TRBD2. V lost 4 bases, J lost 0 bases, and 10 bases stayed unmatched. The CDR3 length is 18 residues. From germline, CDR1 is KGHDR and CDR2 SFDVKD. Written as DNA, the CDR3 is TGTGCCACCAGTGAACCGAATAGCGGGGAACCCTCCTACAATGAGCAGTTCTTC. Encoded protein: CATSEPNSGEPSYNEQFF.

The chain employs TRBV14 and TRBJ2-1; 8 bases map to TRBD1. The CDR3 sequence is 18 residues long. Germline V gives CDR1 SGHDN, CDR2 FVKESK. J gave up 0 bases and V 2 bases, and 9 bases lay outside the gene matches. The CDR3 sequence: CASSQMTGVPRSYNEQFF. CDR3 nucleotide sequence: TGTGCCAGCAGCCAAATGACAGGGGTCCCCCGCTCCTACAATGAGCAGTTCTTC.

This clonotype has a handful of counts. CDR3 sequence: CAISEDAFEAFF. CDR3 nucleotide sequence: TGTGCCATCAGTGAAGACGCCTTTGAAGCTTTCTTT. This chain connects TRBV10-3 to TRBJ1-1; D is uncertain. Trimming left V 3 bases short and J 7 bases short, with 9 bases between. Germline V gene sequence: CDR1 ENHRY, CDR2 SYGVKD. This CDR3 spans 12 amino acids.

The rearrangement joins TRBV27 to TRBJ1-2; tentative D call: TRBD1 (5 bases). The germline V and J ends were trimmed by 8 bases and 2 bases, with 12 bases remaining between them. This CDR3 has 13 amino acids. Germline V gene lookup returns CDR1 MNHEY and CDR2 SMNVEV (reference sequence). The CDR3 sequence is CASGGTGNYGYTF. CDR3 nucleotides: TGTGCCAGCGGGGGGACGGGAAACTATGGCTACACCTTC.

V gene TRBV3-1 combines with J gene TRBJ1-1; D gene unclear. The germline V and J ends were trimmed by 2 bases and 4 bases, with 14 bases remaining between them. This CDR3 spans 15 amino acids. CDR1 LGHDT and CDR2 YNNKEL come from the germline V gene (reference sequence). This CDR3 reads CASSQLVESGTEAFF. Here the CDR3 DNA reads TGTGCCAGCAGCCAATTGGTCGAATCGGGCACTGAAGCTTTCTTT.

This clonotype was picked up many times. The J gene is TRBJ2-2, the V gene TRBV7-2; 7 bases map to TRBD2. Germline lookup yields CDR1 SGHTA and CDR2 FQGNSA. V was clipped by 2 bases and J by 9 bases; unmatched bases: 9. The CDR3 is 15 amino acids. In nucleotides, the CDR3 is TGTGCCAGCAGCTTATCCCGGGGGGAGCACCGGGAGCTGTTTTTT. It yields the protein CASSLSRGEHRELFF.

This clonotype has only a few counts. This sequence joins TRBV7-3 and TRBJ2-1, with 9 bases that match TRBD1. The CDR3 sequence is 15 residues long. Looked up from germline, CDR1 is SGHTA and CDR2 is FQGTGA. V shed 4 bases and J 12 bases; nucleotides not matched to a gene: 13. DNA of the CDR3: TGTGCCAGCAGCTCCACAGGGGGCGGTTCGGAGGCGCAGTTCTTC. It yields the protein CASSSTGGGSEAQFF.

Turning to this clonotype: A much more abundant neighbour one base away suggests this may be a read error. The chain employs TRBV12-3 or TRBV12-4 and TRBJ2-2; no clear D. The ends were cut back, 5 bases at V and 6 bases at J, with 13 bases in the middle. CDR3 length equals 14 residues. CDR3 sequence reads: CASSGSHAPGELFF. CDR3 bases: TGTGCCAGCAGTGGAAGTCATGCTCCCGGGGAGCTGTTTTTT.

This clonotype showed up many times. V and J are TRBV24-1 and TRBJ2-3; 7 positions agree with TRBD2. V lost 4 bases to trimming and J lost 0 bases; unmatched junction nucleotides: 9. The CDR3 is made up of 17 amino acids. Germline-derived CDR1 and CDR2 are KGHDR and SFDVKD. The CDR3 DNA is TGTGCCACCAGTGACCCGCCTAGCGGATATAGCACAGATACGCAGTATTTT. Its protein product is CATSDPPSGYSTDTQYF.

The genes are TRBV6-1 and TRBJ1-5; 9 bases map to TRBD1. The CDR3 is made up of 14 amino acids. CDR1 and CDR2 from the germline V gene are MNHNS and SASEGT. J was trimmed by 2 bases and V by 8 bases; bases with no gene match: 4. The CDR3 nucleotides read TGTGCCAGCGAACAGGGGGCAGGCAATCAGCCCCAGCATTTT. It translates to CASEQGAGNQPQHF.

Comment on this clonotype: A read error is likely here: a far larger clone is one base away. The chain uses TRBV3-1 and TRBJ2-7; D is tentatively TRBD1 or TRBD2 (5 bases each). CDR1 and CDR2 (germline): LGHDT, YNNKEL (reference sequence). V lost 4 bases to trimming and J lost 7 bases, with 14 bases between them. The CDR3 has 13 residues. CDR3 residues: CASSPLRGNEQYF. The CDR3 DNA follows: TGTGCCAGCAGCCCCCTGAGGGGCAATGAGCAGTACTTC.

This clonotype appeared many times. CDR3 nucleotides: TGTGCCAGCAGCTTAGAAAGCAGGAGCCCTAACAATGAGCAGTTCTTC. Translated, it gives CASSLESRSPNNEQFF. This sequence joins TRBV7-9 and TRBJ2-1; D remains unclear. Germline lookup yields CDR1 SEHNR and CDR2 FQNEAQ (reference sequence). Trimming took 1 base from V and 5 from J, leaving 15 bases between them. The CDR3 consists of 16 residues. The full variable domain, in which reference TRBV7-9 and TRBJ2-1 provide the parts outside the CDR3, is DTGVSQNPRHKITKRGQNVTFRCDPISEHNRLYWYRQTLGQGPEFLTYFQNEAQLEKSRLLSDRFSAERPKGSFSTLEIQRTEQGDSAMYLCASSLESRSPNNEQFFGPGTRLTVL.

In its sample, this clonotype was seen many times. The genes are TRBV7-3 and TRBJ2-1; 10 nucleotides agree with TRBD2. This CDR3 is 15 amino acids long. Germline V gene sequence: CDR1 SGHTA, CDR2 FQGTGA. Unmatched junction bases numbered 5, after V lost 1 base and J lost 8 bases. As DNA, the CDR3 is TGTGCCAGCAGCTTAAATAGCGGGGGGTTTGATGAGCAGTTCTTC. As protein: CASSLNSGGFDEQFF.

CDR3 sequence: CASSQDYATGELFF. In nucleotides, the CDR3 is TGCGCCAGCAGCCAAGATTATGCCACCGGGGAGCTGTTTTTT. This chain links TRBV4-1 with TRBJ2-2; D gene ambiguous. The CDR3 runs to 14 residues. From germline, CDR1 is MGHRA and CDR2 YSYEKL. V was pared by 0 bases and J by 4 bases, with 6 bases between.

The rearrangement uses TRBV10-3 and TRBJ2-7; D call uncertain. The germline gives CDR1 ENHRY, CDR2 SYGVKD. This CDR3 spans 16 amino acids. The V and J ends lost 0 bases and 0 bases respectively, with 12 bases between them. Here the CDR3 DNA reads TGTGCCATCAGTGAGTCGGAGTCAGCATTCTCCTACGAGCAGTACTTC. Protein product: CAISESESAFSYEQYF.

This clonotype was seen a few times. The rearrangement links TRBV7-9 to TRBJ2-5; 7 positions match TRBD1. Germline CDR1 and CDR2: SEHNR and FQNEAQ (reference sequence). Trimming cost V 6 bases and J 10 bases; bases outside gene matches: 17. The CDR3 has 15 amino acids. CDR3 in DNA: TGTGCCAGCAGTACCCTCCATCAAGGACCAGGGGGCCAGTACTTC. It translates to CASSTLHQGPGGQYF.